The next 19 T cell receptor beta chains were all read from a single sample in a study of blood T cell repertoires in COVID-19. Sequencing used immunoSEQ multiplex PCR; TCRdb keeps in-frame clones, though not all of them. The sample carries fewer than 40,000 clones, approximately 88% recorded once. Source material: peripheral blood. The receptor source for this set is a woman in her thirties or forties with active or convalescent COVID-19.

The V gene is TRBV6-1, the J gene TRBJ1-6, with a possible D match to TRBD1 (6 bases). The CDR3 length is 14 residues. Germline V lookup: CDR1 MNHNS, CDR2 SASEGT. Trimming removed 0 bases from V and 15 bases from J, with 15 bases in between. CDR3 protein: CASSEAAGEGLLHF. CDR3 coding DNA: TGTGCCAGCAGTGAAGCGGCAGGGGAGGGACTCCTCCACTTT.

The chain employs TRBV5-6 and TRBJ2-5; no clear D gene. Looked up from germline, CDR1 is SGHDT and CDR2 is YYEEEE. The length of the CDR3 is 14 residues. The ends were cut back, 2 bases at V and 0 bases at J, with 8 bases in the middle. The CDR3 coding sequence is TGTGCCAGCAGCTTAATCCAGTACCAAGAGACCCAGTACTTC. It is translated as CASSLIQYQETQYF.

The chain has TRBV7-9 and TRBJ1-6, with D possibly being TRBD1 (5 bases). The germline V gene encodes CDR1 SEHNR and CDR2 FQNEAQ (reference sequence). The CDR3 spans 13 residues. Trimming stripped 5 bases from V and 10 bases from J, with 12 bases between. The CDR3: CASSMTVGSPLHF. The CDR3 nucleotides are TGTGCCAGCAGCATGACAGTTGGATCACCCCTCCACTTT.

The chain employs TRBV24-1 and TRBJ2-2, with D unclear. Deletions cut 5 bases from V and 5 bases from J, with 11 bases between. Germline V gene lookup returns CDR1 KGHDR and CDR2 SFDVKD. The CDR3 runs to 14 residues. The CDR3 sequence: CATSGSEKTGELFF. The CDR3 DNA sequence: TGTGCCACCAGTGGCTCCGAGAAAACCGGGGAGCTGTTTTTT.

This clone has just one count. Here the CDR3 DNA reads TGTGCTAGTGGTACCGACAGGAACACTGAAGCTTTCTTT. This codes for CASGTDRNTEAFF. The chain combines TRBV12-5 with TRBJ1-1, with D perhaps matching TRBD1 (5 bases). Trimming stripped 5 bases from V and 1 base from J, with 8 bases between. The CDR3 runs 13 residues. The germline V gene encodes CDR1 LGHNT and CDR2 FRNRAP.

The CDR3 region is CASSDPGKGAGEKLFF. CDR3 DNA sequence: TGTGCCAGCAGCGACCCCGGAAAGGGGGCAGGAGAAAAACTGTTTTTT. The chain couples TRBV7-9 to TRBJ1-4; 7 bases agree with TRBD1. Germline assignment: CDR1 SEHNR and CDR2 FQNEAQ (reference sequence). This CDR3 spans 16 amino acids. Trimming cost V 5 bases and J 8 bases; bases outside gene matches: 14.

The rearrangement uses TRBV3-1 (or the pseudogene TRBV3-2) and TRBJ1-4, with TRBD1 identical over 7 bases. The junction had 8 bases not matched to a gene; V was cut back by 8 bases and J by 8 bases. CDR1 LGHDT and CDR2 YNNKEL come from the germline V gene (reference sequence). CDR3 length: 13 amino acids. The CDR3 reads CASLGQRFEKLFF. CDR3 coding DNA: TGTGCCAGCCTGGGACAGCGCTTCGAAAAACTGTTTTTT.

The chain joins TRBV11-2 to TRBJ1-5, with a weak D call TRBD1 (6 bases). V was trimmed by 1 base and J by 5 bases, leaving 12 bases between them. Germline CDR1 and CDR2: SGHAT and FQNNGV. CDR3 length equals 15 residues. The CDR3, as DNA: TGTGCCAGCAGCTTAGGCGGGGGCAGGGATCAGCCCCAGCATTTT. It yields the protein CASSLGGGRDQPQHF.

DNA of the CDR3: TGTGCCAGCAGTGAACGACAGAGCAATTCACCCCTCCACTTT. Amino acid sequence: CASSERQSNSPLHF. This sequence joins TRBV2 and TRBJ1-6, with TRBD1 as a possible D gene (5 bases). The CDR3 covers 14 residues. Germline lookup yields CDR1 SNHLY and CDR2 FYNNEI. The germline V and J ends were trimmed by 2 bases and 7 bases, with 9 bases remaining between them.

Here the CDR3 DNA reads TGTGCCAGCAGCCCGGGACTAGCAGCAGATACGCAGTATTTT. Encoded protein: CASSPGLAADTQYF. The chain links TRBV7-3 to TRBJ2-3; TRBD2 matches at 9 bases. From germline, CDR1 is SGHTA and CDR2 FQGTGA. The CDR3 covers 14 residues. V lost 5 bases, J lost 4 bases, and 4 bases stayed unmatched.

The chain carries TRBV11-3 and TRBJ2-6, with unresolved D. V gave up 8 bases and J gave up 0 bases, with 8 bases separating them. CDR3 length equals 14 residues. CDR1 and CDR2 from the germline V gene are SGHNT and YENEEA. CDR3 nucleotide sequence: TGTGCCAGCGGCCCGGGCTCTGGGGCCAACGTCCTGACTTTC. Residues: CASGPGSGANVLTF.

The chain has TRBV30 and TRBJ1-4, with 8 bases aligning to TRBD1. The CDR3 runs 14 residues. Looked up from germline, CDR1 is GTSNPN and CDR2 is SVGIG (reference sequence). The junction had 9 bases not matched to a gene; V was cut back by 0 bases and J by 12 bases. CDR3: CAWSVGQGPRELFF. In nucleotides, the CDR3 is TGTGCCTGGAGTGTAGGACAGGGCCCGCGGGAACTGTTTTTT.

This clone was seen more than once but under ten times. V usage is TRBV24-1 and J usage is TRBJ2-7; 10 positions match TRBD1. The CDR3 sequence is 17 residues long. Looked up from germline, CDR1 is KGHDR and CDR2 is SFDVKD. J gave up 6 bases and V 3 bases, and 13 bases lay outside the gene matches. The CDR3 is CATSDRNPGTGAGEQYF. The CDR3 nucleotides read TGTGCCACCAGTGATCGCAACCCCGGGACAGGGGCGGGCGAGCAGTACTTC.

In its sample, this clone was seen once. This chain connects TRBV6-1 to TRBJ1-1, with unresolved D. V was pared by 2 bases and J by 1 base, with 11 bases between. Germline loops: CDR1 MNHNS, CDR2 SASEGT. This CDR3 comprises 15 residues. This CDR3 reads CASSENLGGNTEAFF. CDR3 nucleotide sequence: TGTGCCAGCAGTGAAAATCTCGGTGGGAACACTGAAGCTTTCTTT.

This chain connects TRBV6-6 to TRBJ1-5, with no clear D. Between the trimmed V and J ends, which lost 0 bases and 0 bases, there was a span of 6 bases. The CDR3 runs to 15 residues. CDR1 is MNHNY, CDR2 SVGAGI, per germline (reference sequence). The CDR3 is CASSYSFYSNQPQHF. The CDR3 bases are TGTGCCAGCAGTTACTCATTTTATAGCAATCAGCCCCAGCATTTT.

The chain links TRBV19 to TRBJ2-4; no clear D gene. Trimming removed 1 base from V and 5 bases from J, with 9 bases in between. Germline V gene lookup returns CDR1 LNHDA and CDR2 SQIVND (reference sequence). The CDR3 covers 14 residues. DNA for the CDR3: TGTGCCAGTAGTATAGTTCAGGCAGAAAACATTCAGTACTTC. The encoded protein is CASSIVQAENIQYF.

The genes are TRBV6-1 and TRBJ2-5; tentative D call: TRBD1 (6 bases). V lost 4 bases to trimming and J lost 6 bases, with 21 bases between them. This CDR3 contains 16 residues. CDR1 is MNHNS, CDR2 SASEGT, per germline. CDR3 residues: CASSGDRDITGKTQYF. The CDR3 DNA reads as TGTGCCAGCAGTGGGGACCGGGACATAACCGGAAAGACCCAGTACTTC.

This clone is a singleton in its sample. CDR3 region: CASSLGGGVPGELFF. The DNA for the CDR3 is TGCGCCAGCAGCTTAGGCGGGGGAGTACCCGGGGAGCTGTTTTTT. The V gene is TRBV5-1, the J gene TRBJ2-2; 7 bases fit TRBD2. Germline-derived CDR1 and CDR2 are SGHRS and YFSETQ. The CDR3 runs 15 residues. The V gene end was trimmed by 2 bases and the J gene end by 6 bases; junction bases not matched to a gene: 7.

The J gene is TRBJ2-1, the V gene TRBV27; the D gene is possibly TRBD2 (5 bases). The germline V gene encodes CDR1 MNHEY and CDR2 SMNVEV (reference sequence). V dropped 3 bases and J dropped 8 bases, with 14 bases sitting between them. This CDR3 region has 14 residues. CDR3 DNA: TGTGCCAGCAGTTTCCTAGCTCCAGAGGATGAGCAGTTCTTC. It translates to CASSFLAPEDEQFF.